This TCR beta chain was found in a study of T-cell reconstitution after alpha-beta-depleted transplantation in children. Study conclusions and caveats: T cells produced anew were the main source of T-cell counts and diversity one year after transplant. Reportedly, only several hundred clones from non-depleted graft cells drove alpha-beta T-cell counts at about two months. Surviving recipient T cells and thymic progenitors accounted for the high day-60 TCRbeta diversity observed in some patients.

Library preparation (for TCRbeta) was performed with unique molecular identifiers. In TCRdb, the PCR reads were re-called with MiXCR into one record per CDR3 protein. The top ten hold under 7% of the sample, which has thousands of distinct CDR3 sequences, approximately 14% seen once. Ten or more counts support this clonotype. Antigen specificity is unknown. The clonotype comes from a boy between 10 and 17 years old with acute lymphoblastic leukemia, due to receive a stem cell transplant. This specimen was PBMCs, taken before TCRalphabeta/CD19-depleted stem cell transplant.

The CDR3 sequence: CASSSGLAGGTTDTQYF. CDR3 DNA sequence: TGTGCCAGCAGTTCGGGACTAGCGGGAGGTACCACAGATACGCAGTATTTT. The chain recombines TRBV6-5 with TRBJ2-3; 15 nucleotides line up with TRBD2. The V segment lost 4 bases and the J segment 2 bases; nucleotides outside the gene matches: 4. The germline gives CDR1 MNHEY, CDR2 SVGAGI. There are 17 residues in the CDR3.